The 4 T cell receptor beta chains listed next were all sequenced from one sample in a study of T cells in Graves' hyperthyroidism and ophthalmopathy. RNA transcripts yielded amplified TCR beta CDR3 regions. The HTBI primer set drove a first-round RT-PCR of the TCR CDR3. TCRdb analysed the multiplex PCR reads with MiXCR anew, one entry per CDR3 protein. This table has 450,000 to 700,000 distinct CDR3 sequences, around 45% appearing once. Sequencing was performed on peripheral blood or thyroid tissue (not recorded which). All receptors derive from an adult woman with Graves' disease, either hyperthyroidism or ophthalmopathy (not recorded which).

This clonotype was picked up many times. This sequence joins TRBV2 and TRBJ1-1; D is perhaps TRBD1 (6 bases). The length of the CDR3 is 14 residues. Germline loops: CDR1 SNHLY, CDR2 FYNNEI. The V end lost 6 bases, the J end lost 1 base, and 12 bases lay between the germline ends. The CDR3 sequence: CASRGTIWNTEAFF. CDR3 in DNA: TGTGCCAGCAGGGGGACAATTTGGAACACTGAAGCTTTCTTT.

There are many counts of this clonotype. V is TRBV20-1 and J is TRBJ2-7; D remains unclear. There are 10 residues in the CDR3. Germline lookup yields CDR1 DFQATT and CDR2 SNEGSKA (reference sequence). V shed 5 bases and J shed 2 bases, with 4 bases lying between them. DNA for the CDR3: TGCAGTGCTGTTACCTACGAGCAGTACTTC. It specifies CSAVTYEQYF.

The chain is built from TRBV2 and TRBJ1-3; D ambiguous. This CDR3 is 15 amino acids long. CDR1 is SNHLY and CDR2 is FYNNEI in the germline V gene. V was shortened by 7 bases and J by 2 bases, with 15 bases between the two germline ends. CDR3 bases: TGTGCCAGCAATTTACAGTTGAACACTGGAAACACCATATATTTT. It yields the protein CASNLQLNTGNTIYF. The variable domain in full, completed from reference TRBV2 and TRBJ1-3, reads EPEVTQTPSHQVTQMGQEVILRCVPISNHLYFYWYRQILGQKVEFLVSFYNNEISEKSEIFDDQFSVERPDGSNFTLKIRSTKLEDSAMYFCASNLQLNTGNTIYFGEGSWLTVV.

This clonotype was seen ten or more times. The CDR3: CASSLVFQEIPSYTF. In DNA, the CDR3 is TGTGCCAGCAGCTTGGTTTTTCAGGAGATTCCGAGCTACACCTTC. The genes are TRBV5-4 and TRBJ1-2; no clear D gene. The V end lost 0 bases, the J end lost 9 bases, and 18 bases lay between the germline ends. In germline, CDR1 is SGHNT, CDR2 YYREEE (reference sequence). The CDR3 runs 15 residues.